One sample yielded the 9 T cell receptor beta chains listed below, sequenced in a study of T cell repertoires in cytomegalovirus infection. Via MiXCR, TCRdb re-called the reads, giving one row per CDR3 protein. Here the sample spans approximately 490,000 distinct CDR3 sequences, about 11% being singletons. Sequencing was carried out using PBMCs. The source is a human donor in good health (CMV status not recorded). Some clones in this sample may be carry-over from other donors' samples.

Details on this clonotype: A much bigger clone sits one base away, suggesting this may be a read error. This sequence joins TRBV5-6 and TRBJ2-7; D is ambiguous. The V gene's germline CDR1 is SGHDT and CDR2 YYEEEE. The CDR3 is 12 amino acids. The CDR3 DNA is TGTGCCAGCAGCTTGGCCTACGGCCCCCGGGACTTC. Translated: CASSLAYGPRDF.

At least ten counts were recorded for this clonotype. This chain connects TRBV4-1 to TRBJ2-2; 8 nucleotides agree with TRBD2. V lost 2 bases to trimming and J lost 6 bases; unmatched junction nucleotides: 11. The CDR3 loop spans 17 amino acids. CDR1 and CDR2 from the germline V gene are MGHRA and YSYEKL. The CDR3 DNA sequence: TGCGCCAGCAGCCAACCGGGAGGGTTAGGGGTCTCCGGGGAGCTGTTTTTT. It specifies CASSQPGGLGVSGELFF.

This clonotype was counted a few times. The chain recombines TRBV20-1 with TRBJ1-1; D possibly corresponds to TRBD1 (6 bases). The germline V and J ends were trimmed by 6 bases and 10 bases, with 15 bases remaining between them. The germline V gene encodes CDR1 DFQATT and CDR2 SNEGSKA (reference sequence). The CDR3 covers 11 residues. CDR3 DNA sequence: TGCAGTGCCAAGGACAGTCCAGGAGCTTTCTTT. Translated, it gives CSAKDSPGAFF.

The V gene is TRBV7-3, the J gene TRBJ2-7; D is possibly TRBD1 (5 bases). The length of the CDR3 is 16 residues. V dropped 1 base and J dropped 0 bases, with 13 bases sitting between them. The germline gives CDR1 SGHTA, CDR2 FQGTGA. In DNA form, the CDR3 reads TGTGCCAGCAGCTTAAGACAGCGCCCCTCCTCCTACGAGCAGTACTTC. It yields the protein CASSLRQRPSSYEQYF.

This clonotype was counted at least ten times. The chain has TRBV12-3 or TRBV12-4 and TRBJ2-2, with a weak D call TRBD1 (6 bases). The CDR3 contains 13 residues. Trimming took off 4 bases at V and 9 bases at J, with 12 bases between the two ends. The CDR3 is CASSSGAARELFF. CDR3 nucleotides: TGTGCCAGCAGTTCAGGGGCAGCCCGGGAGCTGTTTTTT.

This clonotype was seen at least ten times. The genes are TRBV20-1 and TRBJ2-7; weak D call: TRBD2 (5 bases). The CDR3 has 11 residues. Trimming took 6 bases from V and 3 from J, leaving 9 bases between them. Germline V CDR1 and CDR2: DFQATT, SNEGSKA (reference sequence). CDR3 sequence: CSAPEGYEQYF. The CDR3 region has the DNA TGCAGTGCCCCTGAGGGCTACGAGCAGTACTTC.

This clonotype came up many times. This rearrangement joins TRBV28 to TRBJ1-2, with unresolved D. Germline assignment: CDR1 MDHEN and CDR2 SYDVKM. The ends were cut back, 3 bases at V and 7 bases at J, with 12 bases in the middle. This CDR3 region has 13 residues. CDR3 sequence: CASSLVGGSGYTF. The CDR3 bases are TGTGCCAGCAGTTTGGTGGGAGGTAGTGGCTACACCTTC.

Details on this clonotype: It may be a read error: a sequence one base away is much more abundant. The chain uses TRBV7-9 and TRBJ1-2, with D possibly TRBD1 on 6 matching bases. CDR1 SEHNR and CDR2 FQNEAQ come from the germline V gene (reference sequence). The CDR3 contains 16 residues. DNA of the CDR3: TGTGCCAGCAGCTTAGGCGGGCGAGAGGCTTTCGGGGGCTACAACTTC. Protein sequence: CASSLGGREAFGGYNF.

This clonotype was seen ten or more times. This chain joins TRBV29-1 and TRBJ1-1; the D gene is possibly TRBD1 (5 bases). V was clipped by 4 bases and J by 1 base, with 10 bases between them. The CDR3 runs to 13 residues. Germline-derived CDR1 and CDR2 are SQVTM and ANQGSEA. CDR3 residues: CSVATTANTEAFF. As DNA, the CDR3 is TGCAGCGTTGCAACGACAGCGAACACTGAAGCTTTCTTT. Drawing the rest from reference TRBV29-1 and TRBJ1-1, the complete variable domain is SAVISQKPSRDICQRGTSLTIQCQVDSQVTMMFWYRQQPGQSLTLIATANQGSEATYESGFVIDKFPISRPNLTFSTLTVSNMSPEDSSIYLCSVATTANTEAFFGQGTRLTVV.